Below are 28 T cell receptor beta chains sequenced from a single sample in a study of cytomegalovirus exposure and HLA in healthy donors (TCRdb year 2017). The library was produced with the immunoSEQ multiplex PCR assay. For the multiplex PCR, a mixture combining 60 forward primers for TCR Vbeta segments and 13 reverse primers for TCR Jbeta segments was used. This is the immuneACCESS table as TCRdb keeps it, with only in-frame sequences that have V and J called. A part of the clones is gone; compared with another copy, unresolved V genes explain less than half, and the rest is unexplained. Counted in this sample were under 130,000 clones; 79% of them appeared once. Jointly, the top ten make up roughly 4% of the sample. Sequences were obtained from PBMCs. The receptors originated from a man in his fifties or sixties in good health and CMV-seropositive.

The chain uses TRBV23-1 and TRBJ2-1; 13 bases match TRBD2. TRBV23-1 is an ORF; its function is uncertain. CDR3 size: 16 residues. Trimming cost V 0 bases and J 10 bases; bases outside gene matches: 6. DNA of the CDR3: TGCGCCAGCAGTCAATCGCGGACTAGCGGGAGAGAGGAGCAGTTCTTC. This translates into CASSQSRTSGREEQFF.

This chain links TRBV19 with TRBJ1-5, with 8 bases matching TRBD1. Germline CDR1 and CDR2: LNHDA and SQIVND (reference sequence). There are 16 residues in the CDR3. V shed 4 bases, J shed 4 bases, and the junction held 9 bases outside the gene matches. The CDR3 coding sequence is TGTGCCAGTAGTAGGAATGGACAGGGCCTTAATCAGCCCCAGCATTTT. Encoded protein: CASSRNGQGLNQPQHF.

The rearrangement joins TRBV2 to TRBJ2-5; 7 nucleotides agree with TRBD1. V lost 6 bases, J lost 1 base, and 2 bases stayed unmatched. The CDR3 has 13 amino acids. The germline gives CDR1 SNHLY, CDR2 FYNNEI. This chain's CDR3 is CASRDRSQETQYF. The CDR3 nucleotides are TGTGCCAGCAGGGACAGGTCCCAAGAGACCCAGTACTTC. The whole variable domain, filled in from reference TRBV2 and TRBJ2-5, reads EPEVTQTPSHQVTQMGQEVILRCVPISNHLYFYWYRQILGQKVEFLVSFYNNEISEKSEIFDDQFSVERPDGSNFTLKIRSTKLEDSAMYFCASRDRSQETQYFGPGTRLLVL.

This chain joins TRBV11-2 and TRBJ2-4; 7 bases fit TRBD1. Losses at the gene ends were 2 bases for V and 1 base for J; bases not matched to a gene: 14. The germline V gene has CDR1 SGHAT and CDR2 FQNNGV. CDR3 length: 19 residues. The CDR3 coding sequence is TGTGCCAGCAGCTTATGGCCACCCGACAGGGACCTCGCCAAAAACATTCAGTACTTC. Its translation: CASSLWPPDRDLAKNIQYF.

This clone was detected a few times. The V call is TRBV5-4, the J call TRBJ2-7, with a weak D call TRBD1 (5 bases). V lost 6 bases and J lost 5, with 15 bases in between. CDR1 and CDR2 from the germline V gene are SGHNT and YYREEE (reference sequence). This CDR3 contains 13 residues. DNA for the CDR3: TGTGCCAGCATGCGGCAGGGTGGCCACGAGCAGTACTTC. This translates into CASMRQGGHEQYF.

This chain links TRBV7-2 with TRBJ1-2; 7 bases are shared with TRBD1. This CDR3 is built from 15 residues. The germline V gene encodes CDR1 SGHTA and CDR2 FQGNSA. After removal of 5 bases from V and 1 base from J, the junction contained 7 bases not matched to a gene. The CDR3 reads CASSVTGVVNYGYTF. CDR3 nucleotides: TGTGCCAGCAGCGTTACAGGGGTAGTTAACTATGGCTACACCTTC.

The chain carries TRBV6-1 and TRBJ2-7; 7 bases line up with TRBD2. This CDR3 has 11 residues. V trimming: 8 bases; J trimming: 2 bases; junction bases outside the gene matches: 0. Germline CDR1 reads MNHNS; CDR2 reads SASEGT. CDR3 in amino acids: CASGRAYEQYF. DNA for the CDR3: TGTGCCAGCGGGAGGGCCTACGAGCAGTACTTC.

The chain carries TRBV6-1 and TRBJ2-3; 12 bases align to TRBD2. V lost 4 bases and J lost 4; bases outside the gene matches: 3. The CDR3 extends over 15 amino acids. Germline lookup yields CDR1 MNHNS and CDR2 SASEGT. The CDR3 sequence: CASSGASGRADTQYF. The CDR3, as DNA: TGTGCCAGCAGTGGCGCTAGCGGGAGGGCAGATACGCAGTATTTT.

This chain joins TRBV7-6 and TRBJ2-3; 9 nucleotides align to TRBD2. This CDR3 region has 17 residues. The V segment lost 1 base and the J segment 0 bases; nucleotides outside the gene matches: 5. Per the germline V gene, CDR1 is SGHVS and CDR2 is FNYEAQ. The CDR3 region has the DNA TGTGCCAGCAGCTTAGTCGCTAGCGGGGTGAGCACAGATACGCAGTATTTT. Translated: CASSLVASGVSTDTQYF.

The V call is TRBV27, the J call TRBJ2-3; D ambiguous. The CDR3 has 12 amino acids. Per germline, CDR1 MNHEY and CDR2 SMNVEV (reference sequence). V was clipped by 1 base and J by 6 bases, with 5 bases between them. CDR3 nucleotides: TGTGCCAGCAGTTTATACGGGGATACGCAGTATTTT. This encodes CASSLYGDTQYF.

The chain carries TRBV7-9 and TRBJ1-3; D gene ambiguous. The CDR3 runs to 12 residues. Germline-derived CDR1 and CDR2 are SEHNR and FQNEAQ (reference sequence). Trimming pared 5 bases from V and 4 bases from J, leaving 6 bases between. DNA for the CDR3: TGTGCCAGCAGCGAGACAGGAAACACCATATATTTT. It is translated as CASSETGNTIYF.

CDR3 coding DNA: TGTGCCAGCAGCAAGACAGGGAAGTCCTACGAGCAGTACTTC. Encoded protein: CASSKTGKSYEQYF. The chain recombines TRBV21-1 with TRBJ2-7; TRBD1, the D gene given by the table, was not confirmed from the DNA. TRBV21-1 is recorded as a pseudogene. The CDR3 loop spans 14 amino acids.

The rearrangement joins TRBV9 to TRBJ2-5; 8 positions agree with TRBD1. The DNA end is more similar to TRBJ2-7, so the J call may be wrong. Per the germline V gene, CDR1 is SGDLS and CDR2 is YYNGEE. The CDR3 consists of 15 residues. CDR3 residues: CASSVGGQESYEQYF. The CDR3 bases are TGTGCCAGCAGCGTAGGGGGACAGGAGTCCTACGAGCAGTACTTC.

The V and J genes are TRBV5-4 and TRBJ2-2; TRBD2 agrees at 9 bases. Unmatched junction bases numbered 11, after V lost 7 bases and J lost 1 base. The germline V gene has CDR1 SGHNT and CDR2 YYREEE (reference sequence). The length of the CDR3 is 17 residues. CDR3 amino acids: CASYQGTSFGNTGELFF. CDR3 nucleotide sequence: TGTGCCAGCTATCAAGGGACTAGCTTTGGGAACACCGGGGAGCTGTTTTTT.

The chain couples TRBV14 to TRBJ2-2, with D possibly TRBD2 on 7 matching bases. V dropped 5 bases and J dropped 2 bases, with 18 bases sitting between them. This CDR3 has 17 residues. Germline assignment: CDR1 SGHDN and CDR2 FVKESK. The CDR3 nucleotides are TGTGCCAGCAGCTTACCTAATGGGGGGGCAAACACCGGGGAGCTGTTTTTT. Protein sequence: CASSLPNGGANTGELFF.

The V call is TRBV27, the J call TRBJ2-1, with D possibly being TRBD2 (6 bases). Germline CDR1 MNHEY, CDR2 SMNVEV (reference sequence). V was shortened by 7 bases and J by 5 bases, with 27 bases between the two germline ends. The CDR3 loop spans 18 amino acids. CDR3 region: CASIDATSWASDDNEQFF. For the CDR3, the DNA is TGTGCCAGCATCGATGCTACCTCTTGGGCTAGCGACGACAATGAGCAGTTCTTC.

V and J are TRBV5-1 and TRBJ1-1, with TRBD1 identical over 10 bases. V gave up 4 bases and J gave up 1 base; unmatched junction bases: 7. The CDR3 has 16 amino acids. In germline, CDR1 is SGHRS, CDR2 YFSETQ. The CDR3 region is CASSGRDRGSNTEAFF. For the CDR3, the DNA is TGCGCCAGCAGCGGCCGGGACAGGGGATCGAACACTGAAGCTTTCTTT. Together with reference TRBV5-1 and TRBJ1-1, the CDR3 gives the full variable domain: KAGVTQTPRYLIKTRGQQVTLSCSPISGHRSVSWYQQTPGQGLQFLFEYFSETQRNKGNFPGRFSGRQFSNSRSEMNVSTLELGDSALYLCASSGRDRGSNTEAFFGQGTRLTVV.

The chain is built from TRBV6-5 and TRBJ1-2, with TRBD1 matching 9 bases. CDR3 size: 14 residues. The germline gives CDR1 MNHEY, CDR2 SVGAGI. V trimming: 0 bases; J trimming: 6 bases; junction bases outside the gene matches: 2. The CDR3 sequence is CASSYSQGANGYTF. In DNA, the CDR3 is TGTGCCAGCAGTTACTCACAGGGGGCTAATGGCTACACCTTC.

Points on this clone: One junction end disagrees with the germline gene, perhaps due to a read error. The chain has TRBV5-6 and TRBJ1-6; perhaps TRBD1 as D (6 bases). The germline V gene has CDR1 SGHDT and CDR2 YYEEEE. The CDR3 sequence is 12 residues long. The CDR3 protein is CASSRQDSPPHF. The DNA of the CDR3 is TGTGCCAGCAGTCGACAGGACTCACCCCCCCACTTT.

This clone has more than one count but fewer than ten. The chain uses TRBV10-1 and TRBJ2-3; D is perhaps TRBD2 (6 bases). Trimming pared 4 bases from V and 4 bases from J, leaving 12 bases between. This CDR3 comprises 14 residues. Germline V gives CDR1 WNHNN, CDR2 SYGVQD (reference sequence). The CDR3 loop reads CASSVEGWADTQYF. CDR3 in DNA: TGCGCCAGCAGTGTGGAGGGGTGGGCAGATACGCAGTATTTT.

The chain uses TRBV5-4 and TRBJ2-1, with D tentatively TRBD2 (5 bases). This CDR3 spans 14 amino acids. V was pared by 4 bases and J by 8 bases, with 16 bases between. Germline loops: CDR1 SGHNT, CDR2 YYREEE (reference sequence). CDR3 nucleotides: TGTGCCAGCAGCCAAGAAAGGAGGAGCGATGAGCAGTTCTTC. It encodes CASSQERRSDEQFF.

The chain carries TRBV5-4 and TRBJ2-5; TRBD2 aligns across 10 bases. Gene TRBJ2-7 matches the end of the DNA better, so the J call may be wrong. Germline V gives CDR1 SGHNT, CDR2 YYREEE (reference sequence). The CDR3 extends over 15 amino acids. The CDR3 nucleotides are TGTGCCAGCAGCCTCGGGACTAGCGACAACTACGAGCAGTACTTC. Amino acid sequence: CASSLGTSDNYEQYF.

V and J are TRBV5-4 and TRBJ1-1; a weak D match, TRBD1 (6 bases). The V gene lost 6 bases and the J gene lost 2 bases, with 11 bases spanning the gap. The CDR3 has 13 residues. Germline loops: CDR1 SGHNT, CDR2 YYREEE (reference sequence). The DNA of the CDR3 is TGTGCCAGCAACCACAGGGATAACACTGAAGCTTTCTTT. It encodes CASNHRDNTEAFF.

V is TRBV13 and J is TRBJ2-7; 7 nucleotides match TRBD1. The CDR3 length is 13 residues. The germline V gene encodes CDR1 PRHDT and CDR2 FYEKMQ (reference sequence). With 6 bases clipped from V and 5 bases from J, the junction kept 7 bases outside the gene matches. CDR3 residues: CASRLTGADEQYF. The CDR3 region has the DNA TGTGCCAGCAGACTCACAGGGGCCGACGAGCAGTACTTC.

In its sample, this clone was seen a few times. The CDR3 region is CASSQGTGLAGVGTDTQYF. As DNA, the CDR3 is TGTGCCAGCAGCCAAGGTACGGGACTAGCGGGAGTGGGCACAGATACGCAGTATTTT. The chain recombines TRBV4-2 with TRBJ2-3, with 14 bases that match TRBD2. The CDR3 extends over 19 amino acids. The ends lost 1 base at V and 1 base at J; junction bases unmatched: 7. In germline, CDR1 is LGHNA, CDR2 YNFKEQ.

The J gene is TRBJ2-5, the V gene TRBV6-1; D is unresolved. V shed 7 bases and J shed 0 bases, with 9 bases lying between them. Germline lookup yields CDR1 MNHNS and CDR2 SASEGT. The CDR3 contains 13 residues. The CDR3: CASMTGYQETQYF. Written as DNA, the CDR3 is TGTGCCAGCATGACTGGGTACCAAGAGACCCAGTACTTC.

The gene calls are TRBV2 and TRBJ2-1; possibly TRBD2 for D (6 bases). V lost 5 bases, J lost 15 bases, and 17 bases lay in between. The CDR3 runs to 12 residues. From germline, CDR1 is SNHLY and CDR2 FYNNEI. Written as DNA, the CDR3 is TGTGCCAGCAGTACCGCCGGGACTGGAGGGTTCTTC. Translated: CASSTAGTGGFF. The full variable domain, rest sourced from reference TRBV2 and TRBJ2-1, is EPEVTQTPSHQVTQMGQEVILRCVPISNHLYFYWYRQILGQKVEFLVSFYNNEISEKSEIFDDQFSVERPDGSNFTLKIRSTKLEDSAMYFCASSTAGTGGFFGPGTRLTVL.

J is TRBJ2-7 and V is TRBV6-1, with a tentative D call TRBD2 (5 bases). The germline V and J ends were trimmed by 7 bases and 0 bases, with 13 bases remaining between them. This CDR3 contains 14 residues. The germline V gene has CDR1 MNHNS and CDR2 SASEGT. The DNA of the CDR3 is TGTGCCAGCATAATGGAGGCACTCTCCTACGAGCAGTACTTC. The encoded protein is CASIMEALSYEQYF.